This T cell receptor beta chain was profiled in a study of T-cell memory formation after mild COVID-19. The sample holds a few counts of this clonotype. CDR3 length: 15 residues. The V gene end was trimmed by 7 bases and the J gene end by 0 bases; junction bases not matched to a gene: 8. A single record per CDR3 protein comes from TCRdb applying MiXCR to the 5' RACE reads. The repertoire includes roughly 400,000 distinct CDR3 sequences, around 24% of them detected once, and about 10% sits in the top ten. The source material was PBMCs or a T cell subset sorted from them (not recorded which). This chain joins TRBV12-3 or TRBV12-4 and TRBJ1-2, with TRBD1 matching 7 bases. This TCR derives from an adult woman who had mild COVID-19 (a few samples of this study predate the infection). Cell type and time point are not known. CDR3: CASTVDRVPNYGYTF. CDR3 nucleotide sequence: TGTGCCAGCACCGTTGACAGGGTCCCTAACTATGGCTACACCTTC.